Detailed here is one TCR beta chain. In the source study's methods: It was from reference gene primer amplification that nucleated cell counts were estimated. Method: immunoSEQ multiplex PCR; TCRdb's copy keeps in-frame clones and lacks some. The DNA was the basis for D and trimming; V, J and clone size are from that table. The data show some 150,000 clones, about 82% seen once. CDR1 and CDR2 from the germline V gene are SEHNR and FQNEAQ (reference sequence). Trimming left V 3 bases short and J 2 bases short, with 11 bases between. CDR3 length: 14 amino acids. This specimen belongs to a study of blood T cell repertoires in COVID-19. Study background: The study drew acute and convalescent COVID-19 samples from the United States, Italy and Spain. Sample material is recorded as cDNA or gDNA derived from T cells, B-cell-depleted T cells, or PBMCs.

This clonotype was sampled from a woman over 75 with active or convalescent COVID-19. The rearrangement joins TRBV7-9 to TRBJ2-7; D is possibly TRBD2 (6 bases). The material sequenced was peripheral blood. The CDR3 DNA reads as TGTGCCAGCAGCTTTGGGGGGTTCACCTACGAGCAGTACTTC. Translation: CASSFGGFTYEQYF.